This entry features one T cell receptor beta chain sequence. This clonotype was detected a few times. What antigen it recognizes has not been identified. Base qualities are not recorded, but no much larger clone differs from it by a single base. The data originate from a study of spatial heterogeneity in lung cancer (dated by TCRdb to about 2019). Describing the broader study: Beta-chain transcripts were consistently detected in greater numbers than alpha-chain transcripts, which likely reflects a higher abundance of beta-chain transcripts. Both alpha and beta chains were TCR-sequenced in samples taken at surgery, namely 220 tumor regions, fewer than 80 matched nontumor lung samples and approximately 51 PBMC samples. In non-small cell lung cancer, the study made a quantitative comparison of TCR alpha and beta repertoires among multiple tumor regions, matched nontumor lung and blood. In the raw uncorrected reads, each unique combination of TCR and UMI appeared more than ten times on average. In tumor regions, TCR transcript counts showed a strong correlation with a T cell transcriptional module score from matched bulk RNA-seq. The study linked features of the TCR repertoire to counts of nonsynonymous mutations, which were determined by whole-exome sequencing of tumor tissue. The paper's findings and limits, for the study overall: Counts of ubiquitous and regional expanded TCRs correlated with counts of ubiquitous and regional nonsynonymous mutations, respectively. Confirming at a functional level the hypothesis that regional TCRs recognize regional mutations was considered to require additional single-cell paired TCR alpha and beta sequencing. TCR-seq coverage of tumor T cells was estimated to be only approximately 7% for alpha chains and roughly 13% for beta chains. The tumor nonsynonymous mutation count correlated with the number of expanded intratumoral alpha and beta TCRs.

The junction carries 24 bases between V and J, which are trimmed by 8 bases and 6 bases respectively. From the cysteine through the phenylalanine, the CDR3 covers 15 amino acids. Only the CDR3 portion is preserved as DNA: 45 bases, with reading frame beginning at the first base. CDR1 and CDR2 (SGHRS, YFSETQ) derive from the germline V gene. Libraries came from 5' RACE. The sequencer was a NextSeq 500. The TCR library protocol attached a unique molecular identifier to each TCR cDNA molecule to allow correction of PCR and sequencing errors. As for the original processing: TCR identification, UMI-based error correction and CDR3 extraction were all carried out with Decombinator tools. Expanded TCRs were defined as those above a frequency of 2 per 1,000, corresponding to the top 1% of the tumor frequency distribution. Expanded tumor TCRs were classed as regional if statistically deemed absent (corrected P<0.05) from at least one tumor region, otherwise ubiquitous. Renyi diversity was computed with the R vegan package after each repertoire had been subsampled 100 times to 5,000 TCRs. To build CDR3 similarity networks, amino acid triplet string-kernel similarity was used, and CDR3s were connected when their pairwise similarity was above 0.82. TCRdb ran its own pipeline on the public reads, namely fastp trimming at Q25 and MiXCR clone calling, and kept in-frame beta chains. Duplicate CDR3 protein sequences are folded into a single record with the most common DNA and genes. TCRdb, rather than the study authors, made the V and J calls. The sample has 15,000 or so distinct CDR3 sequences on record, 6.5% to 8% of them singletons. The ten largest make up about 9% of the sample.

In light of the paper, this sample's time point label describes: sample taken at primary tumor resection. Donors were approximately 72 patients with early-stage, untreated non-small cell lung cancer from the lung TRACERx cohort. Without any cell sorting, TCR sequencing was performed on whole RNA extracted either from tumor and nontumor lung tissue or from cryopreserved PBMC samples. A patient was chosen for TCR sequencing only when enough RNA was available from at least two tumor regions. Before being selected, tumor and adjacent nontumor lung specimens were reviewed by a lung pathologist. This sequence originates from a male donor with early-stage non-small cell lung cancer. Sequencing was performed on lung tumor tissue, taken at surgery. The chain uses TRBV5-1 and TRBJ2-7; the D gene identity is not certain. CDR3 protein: CASSPDTTRGGEQYF. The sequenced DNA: TGCGCCAGTAGTCCTGACACCACCCGTGGCGGCGAGCAGTACTTC.